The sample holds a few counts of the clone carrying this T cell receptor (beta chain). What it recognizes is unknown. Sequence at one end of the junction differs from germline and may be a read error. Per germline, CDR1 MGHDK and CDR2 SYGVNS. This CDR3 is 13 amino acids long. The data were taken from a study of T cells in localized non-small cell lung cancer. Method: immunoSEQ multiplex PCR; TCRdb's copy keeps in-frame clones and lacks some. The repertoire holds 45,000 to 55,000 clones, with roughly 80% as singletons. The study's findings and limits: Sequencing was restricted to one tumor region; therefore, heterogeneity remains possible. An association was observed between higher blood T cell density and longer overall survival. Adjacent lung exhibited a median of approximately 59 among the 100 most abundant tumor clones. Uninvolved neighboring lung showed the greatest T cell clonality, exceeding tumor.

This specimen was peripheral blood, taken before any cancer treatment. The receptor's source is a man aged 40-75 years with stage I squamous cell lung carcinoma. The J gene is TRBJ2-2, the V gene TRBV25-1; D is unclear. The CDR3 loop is CASSESNTGELFF. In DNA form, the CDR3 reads TGTGCCAGCAGTGAATCGAATACCGGGGAGCTGTTTTTT.